These 12 T cell receptor beta chains share one sample of origin, sequenced in a study of shared clonotypes between healthy human individuals. Assay used: immunoSEQ multiplex PCR; TCRdb lists only in-frame clones, some missing. Counted here are a few hundred thousand clones, almost 97% occurring once; the ten biggest clones make up around 0.06%. The sequenced sample consisted of naive CD4+ T cells sorted from blood. Sample subset: CD45RA+ positively selected. All receptors come from a woman younger than 45 in good health.

The chain employs TRBV29-1 and TRBJ1-5, with a weak D call TRBD1 (5 bases). Germline V gene lookup returns CDR1 SQVTM and CDR2 ANQGSEA. There are 12 residues in the CDR3. V dropped 7 bases and J dropped 4 bases, with 11 bases sitting between them. As DNA, the CDR3 is TGCAGCGCCAGGGATCATAATCAGCCCCAGCATTTT. It encodes CSARDHNQPQHF.

As DNA, the CDR3 is TGTGCCAGCAGCCGATTACAGGGGTCCACTGAAGCTTTCTTT. This encodes CASSRLQGSTEAFF. This chain uses TRBV4-2 with TRBJ1-1; 7 bases fit TRBD1. The CDR3 sequence is 14 residues long. V was pared by 4 bases and J by 4 bases, with 6 bases of the junction left unmatched. Germline assignment: CDR1 LGHNA and CDR2 YNFKEQ.

V and J are TRBV9 and TRBJ2-1; the D gene is possibly TRBD1 (6 bases). The CDR3 contains 17 residues. Between the trimmed V and J ends, which lost 0 bases and 0 bases, there was a span of 13 bases. The germline V gene encodes CDR1 SGDLS and CDR2 YYNGEE. DNA for the CDR3: TGTGCCAGCAGCGTAGCAGGGGTTCGCCACTCCTACAATGAGCAGTTCTTC. This encodes CASSVAGVRHSYNEQFF.

CDR3 nucleotides: TGTGCCAGCAGTGTGCAGCGGGACACAGATACGCAGTATTTT. Translated, it gives CASSVQRDTDTQYF. The rearrangement joins TRBV6-4 to TRBJ2-3, with 7 bases that match TRBD2. The CDR3 runs 14 residues. Germline CDR1 MRHNA, CDR2 SNTAGT. J lost 2 bases, V lost 4 bases, and 3 bases had no gene match.

This clone appeared once. The V call is TRBV5-1, the J call TRBJ2-7; possibly TRBD1 or TRBD2 for D (5 bases each). CDR3 length: 19 amino acids. V lost 3 bases and J 0 bases, leaving 25 bases between the germline ends. Germline V CDR1 and CDR2: SGHRS, YFSETQ. This CDR3 reads CASSSPPGGTRYNSYEQYF. As DNA, the CDR3 is TGCGCCAGCAGCTCCCCCCCGGGTGGGACCCGCTATAACTCCTACGAGCAGTACTTC.

This chain uses TRBV5-1 with TRBJ1-2; D unclear. V was cut by 4 bases and J by 4 bases, with 17 bases left in between. The CDR3 totals 15 residues. The V gene's germline CDR1 is SGHRS and CDR2 YFSETQ. This CDR3 reads CASSNYLTGIYGYTF. The CDR3 DNA reads TGCGCCAGCAGCAACTACCTGACGGGTATCTATGGCTACACCTTC.

The CDR3 DNA sequence: TGTGCCAGCAGCGCGTCGAGGGAGACCCAGTACTTC. Its protein product is CASSASRETQYF. V and J are TRBV5-6 and TRBJ2-5; D gene uncertain. The CDR3 spans 12 residues. CDR1 is SGHDT and CDR2 is YYEEEE in the germline V gene. Trimming took 4 bases from V and 5 from J, leaving 9 bases between them.

The chain recombines TRBV28 with TRBJ2-7, with D maybe TRBD2 (5 bases). Germline V gives CDR1 MDHEN, CDR2 SYDVKM. The CDR3 is made up of 14 amino acids. V shed 5 bases and J shed 4 bases, with 15 bases lying between them. The CDR3 nucleotides read TGTGCCAGCAGTAGGGTAGGAGGTGGTTACGAGCAGTACTTC. This translates into CASSRVGGGYEQYF. Full variable domain (rest looked up from reference TRBV28 and TRBJ2-7): DVKVTQSSRYLVKRTGEKVFLECVQDMDHENMFWYRQDPGLGLRLIYFSYDVKMKEKGDIPEGYSVSREKKERFSLILESASTNQTSMYLCASSRVGGGYEQYFGPGTRLTVT.

This clone was found a few times. The chain is built from TRBV11-2 and TRBJ2-2; D may be TRBD2 (5 bases). The germline gives CDR1 SGHAT, CDR2 FQNNGV. This CDR3 has 12 residues. Trimming cost V 8 bases and J 6 bases, with 10 bases left between them. The CDR3 loop reads CASGLTAGELFF. In DNA, the CDR3 is TGTGCCAGCGGACTCACAGCCGGGGAGCTGTTTTTT.

This clone has just one count. The V and J genes are TRBV13 and TRBJ1-6; D is possibly TRBD1 (6 bases). The germline V and J ends were trimmed by 5 bases and 4 bases, with 12 bases remaining between them. The CDR3 is 15 residues long. In germline, CDR1 is PRHDT, CDR2 FYEKMQ (reference sequence). As DNA, the CDR3 is TGTGCCAGCAGCCTGGACAGACGATATAATTCACCCCTCCACTTT. Amino acid sequence: CASSLDRRYNSPLHF.

The chain recombines TRBV19 with TRBJ2-7; weak D call: TRBD2 (5 bases). This CDR3 comprises 13 residues. In germline, CDR1 is LNHDA, CDR2 SQIVND (reference sequence). V was shortened by 6 bases and J by 6 bases, with 15 bases between the two germline ends. CDR3 DNA: TGTGCCAGTAGATCTCAGGACTTCCCCGAGCAGTACTTC. Protein: CASRSQDFPEQYF.

This clone was observed a handful of times. CDR3 in amino acids: CASSDYLKTGLAGNTIYF. The CDR3 bases are TGTGCCAGCAGTGATTATCTCAAGACAGGCTTGGCCGGAAACACCATATATTTT. The V and J genes are TRBV2 and TRBJ1-3; D may be TRBD1 (6 bases). The CDR3 covers 18 residues. The germline gives CDR1 SNHLY, CDR2 FYNNEI. Trimming cost V 3 bases and J 4 bases, with 22 bases left between them.